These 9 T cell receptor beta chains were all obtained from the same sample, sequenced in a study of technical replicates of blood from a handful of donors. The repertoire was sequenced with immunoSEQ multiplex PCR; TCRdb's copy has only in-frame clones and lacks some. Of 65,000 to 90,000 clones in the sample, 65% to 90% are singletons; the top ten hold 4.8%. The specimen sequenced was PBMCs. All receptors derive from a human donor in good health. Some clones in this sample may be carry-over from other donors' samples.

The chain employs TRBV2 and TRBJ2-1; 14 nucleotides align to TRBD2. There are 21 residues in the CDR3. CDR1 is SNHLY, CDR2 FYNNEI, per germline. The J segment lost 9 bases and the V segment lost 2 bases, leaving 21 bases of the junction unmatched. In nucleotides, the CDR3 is TGTGCCAGCAGTGAATCCGCTTGGGGGACTAGCGGGAGTTTGTCAAGTAGTGAGCAGTTCTTC. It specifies CASSESAWGTSGSLSSSEQFF.

CDR3 nucleotide sequence: TGTGCCAGCAGTTCCGTAGCTCGGGACACCTATGGCTACACCTTC. This sequence encodes CASSSVARDTYGYTF. V usage is TRBV6-5 and J usage is TRBJ1-2, with a possible D match to TRBD1 (6 bases). CDR3 size: 15 residues. Germline V lookup: CDR1 MNHEY, CDR2 SVGAGI. Trimming removed 4 bases from V and 4 bases from J, with 16 bases in between.

DNA for the CDR3: TGCGCCAGCAGCCCTCTTTCAGGGGCTGCGATGAACACTGAAGCTTTCTTT. It specifies CASSPLSGAAMNTEAFF. The chain couples TRBV4-1 to TRBJ1-1, with D possibly matching TRBD1 (6 bases). CDR3 length: 17 amino acids. The germline V and J ends were trimmed by 4 bases and 0 bases, with 18 bases remaining between them. The germline V gene has CDR1 MGHRA and CDR2 YSYEKL.

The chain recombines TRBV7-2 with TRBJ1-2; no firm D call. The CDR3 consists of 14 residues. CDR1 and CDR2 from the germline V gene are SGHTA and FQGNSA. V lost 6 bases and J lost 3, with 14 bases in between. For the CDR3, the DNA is TGTGCCAGCAGTCCCCGAGTGTTTCACTATGGCTACACCTTC. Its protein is CASSPRVFHYGYTF.

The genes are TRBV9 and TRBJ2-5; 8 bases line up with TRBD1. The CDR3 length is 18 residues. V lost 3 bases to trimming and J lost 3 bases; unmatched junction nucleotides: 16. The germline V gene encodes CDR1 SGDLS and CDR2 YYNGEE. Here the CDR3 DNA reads TGTGCCAGCAGCGGACACGAGAAGACAGGGGTCGGGGAAGAGACCCAGTACTTC. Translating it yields CASSGHEKTGVGEETQYF.

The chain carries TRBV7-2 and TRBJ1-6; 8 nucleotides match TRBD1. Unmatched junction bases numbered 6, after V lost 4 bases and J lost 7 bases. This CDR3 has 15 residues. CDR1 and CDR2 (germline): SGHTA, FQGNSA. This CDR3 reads CASSYGQGRNSPLHF. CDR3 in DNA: TGTGCCAGCAGCTACGGACAGGGAAGAAATTCACCCCTCCACTTT.

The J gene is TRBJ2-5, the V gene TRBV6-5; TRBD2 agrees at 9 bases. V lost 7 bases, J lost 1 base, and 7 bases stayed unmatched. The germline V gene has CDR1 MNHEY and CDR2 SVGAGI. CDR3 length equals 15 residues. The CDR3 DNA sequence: TGTGCCAGCACACTTAGCGGGAGACGCCAAGAGACCCAGTACTTC. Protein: CASTLSGRRQETQYF.

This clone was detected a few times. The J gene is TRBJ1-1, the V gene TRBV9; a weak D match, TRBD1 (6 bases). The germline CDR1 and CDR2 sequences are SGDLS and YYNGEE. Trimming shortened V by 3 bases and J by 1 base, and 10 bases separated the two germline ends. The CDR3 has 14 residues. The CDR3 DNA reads TGTGCCAGCAGCGAGGGACACCCGAACACTGAAGCTTTCTTT. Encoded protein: CASSEGHPNTEAFF.

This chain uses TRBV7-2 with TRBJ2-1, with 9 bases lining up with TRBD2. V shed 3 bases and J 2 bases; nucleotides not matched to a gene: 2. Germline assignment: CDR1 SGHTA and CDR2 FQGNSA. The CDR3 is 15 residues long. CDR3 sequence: CASSFSGGTYNEQFF. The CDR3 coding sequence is TGTGCCAGCAGCTTTAGCGGGGGCACCTACAATGAGCAGTTCTTC. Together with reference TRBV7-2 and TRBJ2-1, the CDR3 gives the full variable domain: GAGVSQSPSNKVTEKGKDVELRCDPISGHTALYWYRQSLGQGLEFLIYFQGNSAPDKSGLPSDRFSAERTGGSVSTLTIQRTQQEDSAVYLCASSFSGGTYNEQFFGPGTRLTVL.